This is a list of T cell receptor beta chains from one sample in a study of somatic mutations in cytotoxic T cells in rheumatoid arthritis. The data were produced by immunoSEQ multiplex PCR, yet TCRdb's version contains in-frame clones alone and is incomplete. The sample lists more than 20,000 clones; around 80% were seen once. Sequenced: CD8+ T cells sorted from blood. These receptors were collected from an adult with rheumatoid arthritis. Both conserved end residues are part of each CDR3. The D gene is left open where the match is weak. The size entry is marked missing in some rows and otherwise reads once, few, many or a size class.

clone_size j_call d_call v_call cdr3_aa cdr3_nt
- TRBJ2-7 TRBD1 TRBV10-3 CAIREGDRGYEQYF TGTGCCATCAGAGAGGGCGACAGGGGATACGAGCAGTACTTC
- TRBJ1-3 - TRBV2 CASSEAETDSGNTIYF TGTGCCAGCAGTGAAGCCGAGACAGACTCTGGAAACACCATATATTTT
- TRBJ2-1 TRBD2 TRBV27 CASSKRTSGGALENEQFF TGTGCCAGCAGTAAACGGACTAGCGGGGGGGCCCTCGAAAATGAGCAGTTCTTC
- TRBJ1-1 - TRBV25-1 CASSVAGTRENTEAFF TGTGCCAGCAGTGTAGCCGGGACTCGGGAGAACACTGAAGCTTTCTTT
- TRBJ2-2 TRBD2 TRBV27 CASGRGLTGELFF TGTGCCTCGGGGAGGGGACTCACCGGGGAGCTGTTTTTT
- TRBJ1-1 TRBD1 TRBV15 CATSATGGEAFF TGTGCCACCAGCGCGACAGGGGGCGAAGCTTTCTTT
- TRBJ1-1 - TRBV4-3 CASSQIYQGMGTEAFF TGCGCCAGCAGCCAAATCTACCAGGGGATGGGAACTGAAGCTTTCTTT
- TRBJ1-2 - TRBV15 CATSRWGDLNYGYTF TGTGCCACCAGCAGGTGGGGGGACCTTAACTATGGCTACACCTTC
few TRBJ1-5 - TRBV4-2 CASSQDLGANQPQHF TGTGCCAGCAGCCAAGATCTGGGCGCAAATCAGCCCCAGCATTTT
- TRBJ2-7 TRBD1 TRBV6-1 CASRDSYYEQYF TGTGCCAGCCGGGACAGTTACTACGAGCAGTACTTC
- TRBJ2-1 - TRBV4-2 CASSLLSDEQFF TGTGCCAGCAGCTTATTATCGGATGAGCAGTTCTTC
- TRBJ2-7 - TRBV4-1 CASSQRDRAAYEQYF TGCGCCAGCAGCCAACGCGACCGAGCCGCCTACGAGCAGTACTTC
- TRBJ2-5 - TRBV9 CASSPLRGPAETQYF TGTGCCAGCAGCCCCTTGCGGGGGCCGGCGGAGACCCAGTACTTC
- TRBJ2-6 TRBD1 TRBV5-6 CASSRQGPGANVLTF TGTGCCAGCAGCCGACAGGGCCCTGGGGCCAACGTCCTGACTTTC
- TRBJ1-1 - TRBV13 CASSLFRVTEAFF TGTGCCAGCAGCTTATTCCGGGTCACTGAAGCTTTCTTT
few TRBJ1-1 - TRBV11-2 CASSLAMVTEAFF TGTGCCAGCAGCTTAGCCATGGTAACTGAAGCTTTCTTT
- TRBJ1-2 - TRBV10-3 CAISDPLGRAQDLGYTF TGTGCCATCAGTGACCCCCTCGGGAGGGCTCAGGATCTTGGCTACACCTTC
- TRBJ1-1 - TRBV6-4 CASSDSMGTEAFF TGTGCCAGCAGTGACTCGATGGGCACTGAAGCTTTCTTT
- TRBJ2-2 - TRBV5-4 CASSPNTGELFF TGTGCCAGCAGCCCTAACACCGGGGAGCTGTTTTTT
- TRBJ2-3 - TRBV5-1 CASSLAYPEVDTQYF TGCGCCAGCAGCTTGGCCTACCCCGAGGTTGATACGCAGTATTTT
- TRBJ2-7 - TRBV6-5 CASSYSPRGSSYEQYF TGTGCCAGCAGTTACTCCCCCCGGGGGAGCTCCTACGAGCAGTACTTC
- TRBJ2-3 - TRBV6-5 CASSYGGAGSDTQYF TGTGCCAGCAGTTACGGGGGGGCGGGGTCAGATACGCAGTATTTT
- TRBJ1-2 - TRBV10-3 CAISEPRQPYGYTF TGTGCCATCAGTGAGCCCCGGCAGCCCTATGGCTACACCTTC
- TRBJ2-4 - TRBV5-1 CASRLGTPGAKNIQYF TGCGCCAGCAGACTGGGGACCCCTGGCGCCAAAAACATTCAGTACTTC
- TRBJ1-1 TRBD1 TRBV6-5 CASRGQGTEAFF TGTGCCAGCAGGGGACAGGGGACTGAAGCTTTCTTT
- TRBJ2-6 - TRBV28 CASSSPSAGANVLTF TGTGCCAGCAGTTCCCCGTCCGCTGGGGCCAACGTCCTGACTTTC
- TRBJ2-7 - TRBV4-2 CASSQDYGVSSYEQYF TGTGCCAGCAGCCAAGATTACGGGGTATCCTCCTACGAGCAGTACTTC
- TRBJ2-1 - TRBV19 CASSIGGSTYNEQFF TGTGCCAGTAGTATAGGGGGGTCGACCTACAATGAGCAGTTCTTC
- TRBJ2-1 - TRBV7-7 CASSLDLQDEQFF TGTGCCAGCAGCTTAGACCTGCAGGATGAGCAGTTCTTC
- TRBJ1-5 - TRBV2 CASSFWNINPQHF TGTGCCAGCAGTTTTTGGAACATCAACCCCCAGCATTTT
- TRBJ2-7 - TRBV6-1 CASAGLGASYEQYF TGTGCCAGCGCGGGCCTGGGCGCATCGTACGAGCAGTACTTC
- TRBJ2-2 - TRBV6-5 CASSYSGYTFTGELFF TGTGCCAGCAGTTACTCGGGGTATACTTTCACCGGGGAGCTGTTTTTT
- TRBJ2-4 - TRBV5-8 CASSLGQGGKNIQYF TGTGCCAGCAGCTTGGGGCAGGGAGGCAAAAACATTCAGTACTTC
- TRBJ2-7 - TRBV7-3 CASSLSGGSYEQYF TGTGCCAGCAGCCTATCAGGAGGCTCCTACGAGCAGTACTTC
- TRBJ2-7 - TRBV5-1 CASSFGPSGEQYF TGCGCCAGCAGCTTCGGTCCTTCGGGCGAGCAGTACTTC
- TRBJ2-2 TRBD2 TRBV6-1 CASSELAGESTGELFF TGTGCCAGCAGTGAACTAGCGGGGGAATCCACCGGGGAGCTGTTTTTT
- TRBJ2-7 TRBD1 TRBV5-4 CASRVGDSSSYEQYF TGTGCCAGCAGGGTGGGGGACAGCAGCTCCTACGAGCAGTACTTC
- TRBJ2-1 TRBD2 TRBV6-5 CASSYLAGVGNEQFF TGTGCCAGCAGTTACCTAGCGGGGGTCGGCAATGAGCAGTTCTTC
- TRBJ2-1 TRBD2 TRBV7-2 CASSLAVASGGYNEQFF TGTGCCAGCAGCTTAGCGGTCGCTAGCGGGGGATACAATGAGCAGTTCTTC
once TRBJ2-7 - TRBV7-9 CASSSGGQRPSYEQYF TGTGCCAGCAGCTCCGGAGGACAACGCCCCTCCTACGAGCAGTACTTC
- TRBJ1-2 - TRBV4-2 CASSQDYDSVGGYTF TGTGCCAGCAGCCAAGACTACGACAGTGTCGGTGGCTACACCTTC
- TRBJ1-2 - TRBV5-1 CASSLEENYGYTF TGCGCCAGCAGCTTGGAAGAAAACTATGGCTACACCTTC
- TRBJ2-4 - TRBV7-9 CASSHGQASKNIQYF TGTGCCAGCAGCCACGGACAAGCTTCCAAAAACATTCAGTACTTC
- TRBJ1-5 - TRBV23-1 CASSQRFQPQHF TGCGCCAGCAGTCAAAGGTTTCAGCCCCAGCATTTT
- TRBJ2-7 - TRBV14 CASSIKGPGPTSEQYF TGTGCCAGCAGCATAAAGGGACCGGGCCCGACCTCCGAGCAGTACTTC
- TRBJ1-2 - TRBV10-1 CASSETANYGYTF TGCGCCAGCAGTGAGACAGCAAACTATGGCTACACCTTC
few TRBJ2-7 TRBD2 TRBV7-2 CASSFLARGDYEQYF TGTGCCAGCAGCTTTCTAGCGCGGGGGGACTACGAGCAGTACTTC
- TRBJ1-4 - TRBV19 CASKRRSTNEKLFF TGTGCCAGTAAGCGGAGGTCAACTAATGAAAAACTGTTTTTT
- TRBJ1-2 - TRBV6-1 CASSEALQRDYGYTF TGTGCCAGCAGTGAAGCGCTTCAACGCGACTATGGCTACACCTTC
once TRBJ2-1 TRBD1 TRBV5-1 CASSLGFTTGPYRDNEQFF TGCGCCAGCAGCTTGGGCTTTACGACAGGGCCTTATAGGGACAATGAGCAGTTCTTC
- TRBJ2-7 TRBD1 TRBV6-5 CASSPGGPLRYEQYF TGTGCCAGCAGTCCAGGGGGACCGCTTCGCTACGAGCAGTACTTC
- TRBJ2-1 - TRBV6-4 CASSKAEEGYNEQFF TGTGCCAGCAGTAAAGCGGAGGAGGGTTACAATGAGCAGTTCTTC